These 8 T cell receptor beta chains were all obtained from the same sample, sequenced in a study of blood T cell repertoires in COVID-19 (dated by TCRdb to 2018 to 2020). The library was generated by the immunoSEQ multiplex PCR assay. TCRdb limited this immuneACCESS table to in-frame rearrangements with V and J called. A share of clones is missing; checked studies link under half to unresolved V genes, and the rest is unexplained. This sample holds 70,000 to 100,000 clones; roughly 87% were observed only once. The biggest ten clones account for approximately 20% of the sample. Sequenced input: peripheral blood. The receptors come from a woman in her sixties with COVID-19, enrolled during active disease.

The chain links TRBV6-4 to TRBJ2-1; the match to TRBD2 covers 11 bases. The CDR3 extends over 18 amino acids. Trimming took 4 bases from V and 0 from J; bases not matched to a gene: 8. CDR1 is MRHNA and CDR2 is SNTAGT in the germline V gene. CDR3 coding DNA: TGTGCCAGCAGTGCCACCACTAGCGGGGGCCGCTCCTACAATGAGCAGTTCTTC. This sequence encodes CASSATTSGGRSYNEQFF.

This clone was recorded many times. The chain links TRBV18 to TRBJ1-5; weak D call: TRBD1 (5 bases). The germline V gene encodes CDR1 KGHSH and CDR2 LQKENI. The CDR3 loop spans 17 amino acids. V shed 2 bases and J shed 2 bases, with 16 bases lying between them. The CDR3 loop reads CASSPLGEVAGNQPQHF. The DNA for the CDR3 is TGTGCCAGCTCACCATTGGGGGAGGTGGCAGGCAATCAGCCCCAGCATTTT.

The chain employs TRBV18 and TRBJ2-7; 13 bases fit TRBD2. CDR1 is KGHSH, CDR2 LQKENI, per germline. V gave up 5 bases and J gave up 2 bases; unmatched junction bases: 3. This CDR3 is built from 15 residues. The CDR3 protein is CASSGTSGATYEQYF. CDR3 coding DNA: TGTGCCAGCTCAGGGACTAGCGGGGCCACCTACGAGCAGTACTTC.

This clone was picked up one time. The chain links TRBV15 to TRBJ2-3; D perhaps matches TRBD2 (6 bases). V was trimmed by 1 base and J by 6 bases, leaving 14 bases between them. This CDR3 has 15 residues. Germline CDR1 is LNHNV and CDR2 is YYDKDF (reference sequence). CDR3 sequence (DNA): TGTGCCACCAGCAGAGCGCCAACTAGCTGGGATACGCAGTATTTT. This sequence encodes CATSRAPTSWDTQYF.

V gene TRBV7-2 combines with J gene TRBJ2-7; TRBD1 might be the D (6 bases). V lost 5 bases and J 12 bases, leaving 14 bases between the germline ends. CDR3 length equals 11 residues. CDR1 SGHTA and CDR2 FQGNSA come from the germline V gene. The CDR3: CASSQGQFRYF. The CDR3 nucleotides are TGTGCCAGCAGCCAAGGACAGTTTCGGTACTTC.

V gene TRBV9 combines with J gene TRBJ2-2, with D tentatively TRBD2 (5 bases). Germline CDR1 and CDR2: SGDLS and YYNGEE. Trimming stripped 4 bases from V and 6 bases from J, with 10 bases between. The CDR3 is made up of 13 amino acids. The chain's CDR3 is CASSSLAAGELFF. DNA of the CDR3: TGTGCCAGCAGCTCCCTAGCAGCCGGGGAGCTGTTTTTT.

The chain uses TRBV7-2 and TRBJ2-5; D call uncertain. The V gene lost 0 bases and the J gene lost 5 bases, with 10 bases spanning the gap. Germline CDR1 reads SGHTA; CDR2 reads FQGNSA. CDR3 length equals 14 residues. CDR3 amino acids: CASSLASTGETQYF. The CDR3 bases are TGTGCCAGCAGCTTAGCCTCAACCGGGGAGACCCAGTACTTC.

CDR3 bases: TGTGCCAGCCGACCAGCGGGTCCTTTCTCGGATGAGCAGTTCTTC. Translation: CASRPAGPFSDEQFF. The rearrangement uses TRBV27 and TRBJ2-1, with D possibly matching TRBD2 (6 bases). The CDR3 runs to 15 residues. V lost 8 bases, J lost 8 bases, and 22 bases lay in between. CDR1 and CDR2 from the germline V gene are MNHEY and SMNVEV (reference sequence).